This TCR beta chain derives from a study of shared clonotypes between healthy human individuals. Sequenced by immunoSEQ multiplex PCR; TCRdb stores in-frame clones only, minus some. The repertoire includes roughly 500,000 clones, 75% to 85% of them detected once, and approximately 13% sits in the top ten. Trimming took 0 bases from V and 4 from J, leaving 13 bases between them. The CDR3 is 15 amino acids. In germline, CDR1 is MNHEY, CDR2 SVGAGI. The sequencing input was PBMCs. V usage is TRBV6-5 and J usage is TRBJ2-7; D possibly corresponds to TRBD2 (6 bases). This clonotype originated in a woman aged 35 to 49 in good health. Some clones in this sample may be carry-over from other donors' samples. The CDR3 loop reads CASSYSSGGAYEQYF. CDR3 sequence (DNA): TGTGCCAGCAGTTACTCCAGCGGAGGGGCTTACGAGCAGTACTTC.